These 27 T cell receptor beta chains were sequenced from one sample in a study of shared clonotypes between healthy human individuals. Some clones are missing from TCRdb's copy, which holds only in-frame ones; the method was immunoSEQ multiplex PCR. Of about 2.1 million clones listed, 93% are singletons. CD45RO-negative CD8 cells positively selected for CCR7 made up the naive population, which excluded terminally differentiated effector memory CD45RA+ cells. Sequenced input: naive CD8+ T cells from PBMCs. The origin of the receptors is a man between 18 and 35 years old in good health. Some clones in this sample may be carry-over from other donors' samples.

The genes are TRBV27 and TRBJ2-7, with 13 bases aligning to TRBD2. After removal of 5 bases from V and 7 bases from J, the junction contained 17 bases not matched to a gene. This CDR3 is 18 amino acids long. Looked up from germline, CDR1 is MNHEY and CDR2 is SMNVEV (reference sequence). For the CDR3, the DNA is TGTGCCAGCAGTCCCGGGACGATAACTAGCGGGAGGGCTTGGGAGCAGTACTTC. Translated, it gives CASSPGTITSGRAWEQYF.

This clone was seen more than once but under ten times. This rearrangement joins TRBV25-1 to TRBJ2-1, with D possibly TRBD1 on 6 matching bases. CDR1 MGHDK and CDR2 SYGVNS come from the germline V gene. Trimming pared 10 bases from V and 9 bases from J, leaving 13 bases between. The CDR3 totals 11 residues. CDR3 sequence reads: CATVQGGEQFF. CDR3 in DNA: TGTGCCACCGTACAGGGCGGTGAGCAGTTCTTC.

This clone has only a few counts. This sample includes further DNA sequences coding for the same CDR3. The chain employs TRBV7-6 and TRBJ2-3, with no clear D. Trimming took off 1 base at V and 1 base at J, with 0 bases between the two ends. Germline V gene data show CDR1 as SGHVS and CDR2 as FNYEAQ. CDR3 size: 12 residues. The CDR3 protein is CASSLGTDTQYF. The DNA of the CDR3 is TGTGCCAGCAGCTTAGGCACAGATACGCAGTATTTT. The full variable domain, with the rest looked up from reference TRBV7-6 and TRBJ2-3, is GAGVSQSPRYKVTKRGQDVALRCDPISGHVSLYWYRQALGQGPEFLTYFNYEAQQDKSGLPNDRFSAERPEGSISTLTIQRTEQRDSAMYRCASSLGTDTQYFGPGTRLTVL.

CDR3 sequence: CASSLAVITGETNTEAFF. The CDR3 DNA reads TGCGCCAGCAGCTTGGCCGTCATAACAGGGGAAACGAACACTGAAGCTTTCTTT. V usage is TRBV5-1 and J usage is TRBJ1-1; TRBD1 aligns across 7 bases. CDR1 SGHRS and CDR2 YFSETQ come from the germline V gene. This CDR3 has 18 amino acids. J gave up 1 base and V 0 bases, and 12 bases lay outside the gene matches.

V is TRBV28 and J is TRBJ1-1; perhaps TRBD1 as D (5 bases). The ends were cut back, 6 bases at V and 10 bases at J, with 27 bases in the middle. Germline lookup yields CDR1 MDHEN and CDR2 SYDVKM. This CDR3 is 16 amino acids long. CDR3 bases: TGTGCCAGCAGCCTCGCTAGGTACCGGGACCCCCGATTAGCTTTCTTT. It codes for CASSLARYRDPRLAFF.

The V gene is TRBV11-2, the J gene TRBJ2-7; TRBD2 matches at 13 bases. Germline V lookup: CDR1 SGHAT, CDR2 FQNNGV. The V and J ends lost 6 bases and 5 bases, in that order; junction bases with no gene match: 10. The CDR3 consists of 16 residues. CDR3 in amino acids: CASRLRLAGGINEQYF. The CDR3 DNA is TGTGCCAGCAGGCTGAGACTAGCGGGAGGAATCAACGAGCAGTACTTC.

This rearrangement joins TRBV28 to TRBJ2-5, with TRBD2 identical over 8 bases. There are 16 residues in the CDR3. Trimming took 6 bases from V and 7 from J; bases not matched to a gene: 16. The germline CDR1 and CDR2 sequences are MDHEN and SYDVKM. Written as DNA, the CDR3 is TGTGCCAGCAGCCTCGTTGTTAGCGGGGACCCCCGGACCCAGTACTTC. Its translation: CASSLVVSGDPRTQYF.

V gene TRBV28 combines with J gene TRBJ1-2, with D tentatively TRBD1 (6 bases). Germline-derived CDR1 and CDR2 are MDHEN and SYDVKM. The CDR3 totals 15 residues. V was pared by 5 bases and J by 3 bases, with 16 bases between. CDR3 coding DNA: TGTGCCAGCAGTGACACAGGGTTCGGGGACTATGGCTACACCTTC. This gives the protein CASSDTGFGDYGYTF.

The chain links TRBV6-1 to TRBJ1-5, with unresolved D. CDR3 size: 15 residues. Germline V lookup: CDR1 MNHNS, CDR2 SASEGT. V was cut by 3 bases and J by 1 base, with 10 bases left in between. Here the CDR3 DNA reads TGTGCCAGCAGTGACCGCGGAGGGAGCAATCAGCCCCAGCATTTT. Its protein product is CASSDRGGSNQPQHF.

The V call is TRBV10-1, the J call TRBJ2-1, with D perhaps TRBD2 (6 bases). Trimming took 4 bases from V and 7 from J, leaving 17 bases between them. In germline, CDR1 is WNHNN, CDR2 SYGVQD (reference sequence). The CDR3 contains 15 residues. The CDR3 sequence: CASSVSGEWRNEQFF. The CDR3 DNA sequence: TGCGCCAGCAGTGTATCGGGGGAGTGGAGGAATGAGCAGTTCTTC.

The chain couples TRBV29-1 to TRBJ2-3; TRBD1 matches at 8 bases. The length of the CDR3 is 12 residues. The germline CDR1 and CDR2 sequences are SQVTM and ANQGSEA. For the CDR3, the DNA is TGCATTTGTCAGGGGGCGTGGGATACGCAGTATTTT. It yields the protein CICQGAWDTQYF.

Of note for this clone: Other DNA sequences from this sample encode an identical CDR3 as well. This chain connects TRBV7-2 to TRBJ2-7, with a possible D match to TRBD1 (5 bases). Trimming removed 0 bases from V and 0 bases from J, with 6 bases in between. The germline CDR1 and CDR2 sequences are SGHTA and FQGNSA. This CDR3 is built from 14 residues. The chain's CDR3 is CASSLAGDSYEQYF. Written as DNA, the CDR3 is TGTGCCAGCAGCTTAGCAGGGGACTCCTACGAGCAGTACTTC.

The V gene is TRBV10-3, the J gene TRBJ2-1; TRBD2 agrees at 10 bases. The CDR3 sequence is 16 residues long. V lost 3 bases, J lost 3 bases, and 5 bases stayed unmatched. CDR1 ENHRY and CDR2 SYGVKD come from the germline V gene. Written as DNA, the CDR3 is TGTGCCATCAGTGACTCAGCGGGAGGGGTCTACAATGAGCAGTTCTTC. It specifies CAISDSAGGVYNEQFF.

The chain combines TRBV27 with TRBJ1-1, with 11 bases lining up with TRBD1. V lost 6 bases to trimming and J lost 0 bases; unmatched junction nucleotides: 12. CDR1 is MNHEY, CDR2 SMNVEV, per germline (reference sequence). The CDR3 spans 18 residues. CDR3 loop: CASRIIPGQGVMNTEAFF. The CDR3 DNA follows: TGTGCCAGCAGAATAATTCCGGGACAGGGGGTCATGAACACTGAAGCTTTCTTT.

The V gene is TRBV11-1, the J gene TRBJ1-1; D is undetermined. Germline V gene lookup returns CDR1 SGHAT and CDR2 FQDESV (reference sequence). V lost 5 bases to trimming and J lost 1 base, with 11 bases between them. There are 14 residues in the CDR3. The CDR3 nucleotides are TGTGCCAGCAGCCAAAGGACCGAGAACACTGAAGCTTTCTTT. Translated: CASSQRTENTEAFF.

This clone was picked up one time. This rearrangement joins TRBV7-3 to TRBJ2-3, with 8 bases matching TRBD1. This CDR3 has 15 residues. The trim removed 5 bases at V and 8 bases at J, leaving 12 bases unmatched. Germline CDR1 and CDR2: SGHTA and FQGTGA. CDR3 nucleotides: TGTGCCAGCAGCGCAACAGGGGGTTCTTATCTTACGCAGTATTTT. Translated: CASSATGGSYLTQYF.

A remark on this clone: Within the sample, other DNA sequences also encode this same CDR3. V usage is TRBV11-2 and J usage is TRBJ2-1, with a weak D call TRBD2 (6 bases). The CDR3 is 11 residues long. CDR1 SGHAT and CDR2 FQNNGV come from the germline V gene. V dropped 3 bases and J dropped 9 bases, with 6 bases sitting between them. The CDR3 nucleotides are TGTGCCAGCAGCTTGGGGGGTGAGCAGTTCTTC. This codes for CASSLGGEQFF.

V usage is TRBV27 and J usage is TRBJ2-3; TRBD2 agrees at 11 bases. Germline CDR1 MNHEY, CDR2 SMNVEV (reference sequence). This CDR3 has 15 residues. After removal of 8 bases from V and 4 bases from J, the junction contained 8 bases not matched to a gene. Here the CDR3 reads CASGNSGRAPDTQYF. CDR3 bases: TGTGCCAGCGGGAATAGCGGGAGGGCCCCAGATACGCAGTATTTT.

This clone has more than one count but fewer than ten. The chain is built from TRBV15 and TRBJ2-2; D possibly corresponds to TRBD2 (5 bases). The germline V and J ends were trimmed by 1 base and 5 bases, with 8 bases remaining between them. CDR1 LNHNV and CDR2 YYDKDF come from the germline V gene (reference sequence). The CDR3 covers 14 residues. The CDR3 spells CATSRVSETGELFF. DNA for the CDR3: TGTGCCACCAGCAGAGTTAGCGAGACCGGGGAGCTGTTTTTT.

The V and J genes are TRBV6-1 and TRBJ2-7; D is undetermined. CDR1 and CDR2 from the germline V gene are MNHNS and SASEGT. Trimming pared 1 base from V and 8 bases from J, leaving 6 bases between. The CDR3 sequence is 11 residues long. This chain's CDR3 is CASSEDRQQYF. CDR3 DNA sequence: TGTGCCAGCAGTGAAGATAGGCAGCAGTACTTC.

Points on this clone: A much bigger clone sits one base away, suggesting this may be a read error. Other DNA sequences from this sample encode an identical CDR3 as well. V and J are TRBV6-5 and TRBJ1-1, with D hard to call. CDR1 and CDR2 (germline): MNHEY, SVGAGI. V lost 1 base, J lost 1 base, and 4 bases lay in between. The CDR3 has 13 amino acids. The CDR3 sequence: CASSYLENTEAFF. The CDR3 DNA is TGTGCCAGCAGTTACTTGGAGAACACTGAAGCTTTCTTT.

The CDR3 is CASSPRVGSTDTQYF. DNA of the CDR3: TGTGCCAGCAGCCCTCGGGTGGGGAGCACAGATACGCAGTATTTT. This chain joins TRBV27 and TRBJ2-3; D gene uncertain. Trimming shortened V by 6 bases and J by 0 bases, and 13 bases separated the two germline ends. The V gene's germline CDR1 is MNHEY and CDR2 SMNVEV (reference sequence). The CDR3 loop spans 15 amino acids.

V usage is TRBV9 and J usage is TRBJ2-7; TRBD2 matches at 10 bases. J lost 4 bases, V lost 3 bases, and 7 bases had no gene match. Germline CDR1 SGDLS, CDR2 YYNGEE. The CDR3 is 15 amino acids. The CDR3 DNA follows: TGTGCCAGCAGCGAGGCTAGCGGGGGAACGTACGAGCAGTACTTC. Its protein is CASSEASGGTYEQYF.

V usage is TRBV28 and J usage is TRBJ1-5; weak D call: TRBD1 (5 bases). V lost 1 base and J 5 bases, leaving 12 bases between the germline ends. CDR3 length equals 15 residues. CDR1 is MDHEN, CDR2 SYDVKM, per germline. The CDR3 DNA reads TGTGCCAGCAGTTTATATATTGGGGGGGATCAGCCCCAGCATTTT. It specifies CASSLYIGGDQPQHF.

The chain uses TRBV28 and TRBJ2-5, with 7 positions matching TRBD2. The CDR3 has 14 residues. V was pared by 7 bases and J by 4 bases, with 9 bases of the junction left unmatched. CDR1 is MDHEN, CDR2 SYDVKM, per germline. CDR3: CASTPPGRGETQYF. The CDR3 region has the DNA TGTGCCAGCACCCCCCCGGGGAGGGGAGAGACCCAGTACTTC.

The chain employs TRBV10-3 and TRBJ1-4; D is undetermined. V lost 0 bases and J 1 base, leaving 12 bases between the germline ends. Germline-derived CDR1 and CDR2 are ENHRY and SYGVKD. The CDR3 contains 17 residues. This CDR3 reads CAISESVLDRTNEKLFF. DNA for the CDR3: TGTGCCATCAGTGAGTCGGTCTTAGACCGAACTAATGAAAAACTGTTTTTT.

Notes on this clone: Other nucleotide sequences in the sample specify the same CDR3. The chain employs TRBV18 and TRBJ2-7, with D hard to call. CDR1 is KGHSH and CDR2 is LQKENI in the germline V gene. The V end lost 2 bases, the J end lost 0 bases, and 5 bases lay between the germline ends. The CDR3 has 13 amino acids. The CDR3: CASSPSVSYEQYF. The CDR3 DNA reads as TGTGCCAGCTCACCATCAGTCTCCTACGAGCAGTACTTC.